Each of the 23 T cell receptor beta chains below was sequenced from the same sample in a study of blood T cells in healthy people across ages. Combining a sample-barcoded 5' primer with a J-beta primer mix, a second PCR ran for roughly 7 to 11 cycles. TCRdb used MiXCR to reprocess the 5' RACE reads, holding one entry per CDR3 protein. Altogether about 1,600,000 distinct CDR3 sequences are present, about 43% being singletons, with the ten largest covering approximately 7.9%. Sequenced material: blood. The receptors originated from a woman under 30 in good health.

This chain links TRBV12-3 or TRBV12-4 with TRBJ2-1; D is perhaps TRBD1 or TRBD2 (5 bases each). Matching the DNA end better, TRBJ2-7 makes the J call doubtful. The CDR3 is made up of 13 amino acids. This chain's CDR3 is CASKRGAYNEQYF. The DNA for the CDR3 is TGTGCCAGCAAGCGAGGGGCCTACAATGAGCAGTACTTC.

Comments on this clonotype: The junction shows a germline mismatch at one end, possibly a read error. The gene calls are TRBV4-1 and TRBJ1-2; a possible D gene is TRBD1 (5 bases). The CDR3 extends over 17 amino acids. Germline loops: CDR1 MGHRA, CDR2 YSYEKL. CDR3 bases: TGCGCCAGCAACCAAGAAGCCCGGGCGCGGGGGGGCTATGGCTACACCTTC. Encoded protein: CASNQEARARGGYGYTF.

V usage is TRBV20-1 and J usage is TRBJ2-5; D is unresolved. Deletions cut 4 bases from V and 11 bases from J, with 23 bases between. Germline V gene data show CDR1 as DFQATT and CDR2 as SNEGSKA (reference sequence). The CDR3 extends over 14 amino acids. CDR3 residues: CSATPRATLVEQYF. The CDR3 nucleotides read TGCAGTGCTACCCCTCGGGCGACATTGGTTGAGCAGTACTTC.

The chain has TRBV7-9 and TRBJ2-4; TRBD1 might be the D (6 bases). The tail of the sequence fits TRBJ2-7 better, so the J call may be wrong. Germline values: CDR1 SEHNR, CDR2 FQNEAQ (reference sequence). This CDR3 has 15 amino acids. CDR3 nucleotides: TGTGCCAGCAGCTTAGAACAGGGTCTTCGCTACGAGCAGTACTTC. Translated: CASSLEQGLRYEQYF.

This clonotype was seen a single time. The genes are TRBV29-1 and TRBJ1-4; the D gene is possibly TRBD1 (5 bases). V lost 5 bases to trimming and J lost 6 bases, with 16 bases between them. CDR1 and CDR2 from the germline V gene are SQVTM and ANQGSEA. CDR3 length: 14 amino acids. CDR3 loop: CSVRGPEEDEKLFF. CDR3 in DNA: TGCAGCGTTAGGGGTCCCGAAGAGGATGAAAAACTGTTTTTT.

This rearrangement joins TRBV29-1 to TRBJ2-1; 10 bases are shared with TRBD2. TRBJ2-7 explains the end of the DNA better; the J call may be wrong. The germline CDR1 and CDR2 sequences are SQVTM and ANQGSEA. CDR3 size: 13 residues. CDR3 coding DNA: TGCAGCGGGCGGACTAGCGGATACAATGAGCAGTACTTC. This gives the protein CSGRTSGYNEQYF.

The chain uses TRBV2 and TRBJ2-2, with D unclear. This CDR3 is 13 amino acids long. Deletions cut 6 bases from V and 6 bases from J, with 11 bases between. CDR1 is SNHLY, CDR2 FYNNEI, per germline. The CDR3 is CASRRETAGELFF. The DNA of the CDR3 is TGTGCCAGCAGGCGAGAGACGGCCGGGGAGCTGTTTTTT.

This clonotype has just a few counts. The chain links TRBV5-1 to TRBJ2-3; TRBD1 aligns across 9 bases. The CDR3 contains 17 residues. The germline CDR1 and CDR2 sequences are SGHRS and YFSETQ. The junction had 7 bases not matched to a gene; V was cut back by 0 bases and J by 2 bases. CDR3 residues: CASSLGAGTGNTDTQYF. The CDR3 coding sequence is TGCGCCAGCAGCTTGGGGGCCGGGACAGGGAACACAGATACGCAGTATTTT.

This chain connects TRBV12-3 or TRBV12-4 to TRBJ2-7; D is perhaps TRBD2 (6 bases). The CDR3 spans 13 residues. V dropped 4 bases and J dropped 6 bases, with 13 bases sitting between them. Here the CDR3 DNA reads TGTGCCAGCAGTTCCCGGGACTCAGGCGAGCAGTACTTC. Residues: CASSSRDSGEQYF.

This clonotype has only a few counts. The chain joins TRBV7-7 to TRBJ2-5, with 7 bases fitting TRBD2. CDR3 size: 15 residues. Germline V CDR1 and CDR2: SSHAT, FNYEAQ (reference sequence). Unmatched junction bases numbered 7, after V lost 5 bases and J lost 1 base. The DNA of the CDR3 is TGTGCCAGCAGCCTCATAGCGGGTTTCCAAGAGACCCAGTACTTC. This sequence encodes CASSLIAGFQETQYF.

This clonotype has just a few counts. V and J are TRBV2 and TRBJ2-1; a weak D match, TRBD1 (6 bases). Germline V gives CDR1 SNHLY, CDR2 FYNNEI. The V end was cut by 3 bases, the J end by 12 bases, with 12 bases between. The CDR3 totals 12 residues. This CDR3 reads CASSEHSRGQFF. CDR3 nucleotides: TGTGCCAGCAGTGAGCACTCCAGGGGGCAGTTCTTC.

This clonotype was counted only a few times. This sequence joins TRBV13 and TRBJ2-3, with D tentatively TRBD1 (6 bases). V was pared by 6 bases and J by 2 bases, with 12 bases between. This CDR3 has 14 amino acids. The germline V gene encodes CDR1 PRHDT and CDR2 FYEKMQ (reference sequence). The CDR3 bases are TGTGCCAGCAGACAGGGACGCGCCACAGATACGCAGTATTTT. Residues: CASRQGRATDTQYF.

The V gene is TRBV2, the J gene TRBJ2-3; 10 nucleotides agree with TRBD2. Losses at the gene ends were 7 bases for V and 1 base for J; bases not matched to a gene: 8. The CDR3 contains 16 residues. Looked up from germline, CDR1 is SNHLY and CDR2 is FYNNEI. In DNA, the CDR3 is TGTGCCAGCACCGGACTAGCGGCAAGGGGCACAGATACGCAGTATTTT. It encodes CASTGLAARGTDTQYF. The full variable domain, completed using reference TRBV2 and TRBJ2-3, is EPEVTQTPSHQVTQMGQEVILRCVPISNHLYFYWYRQILGQKVEFLVSFYNNEISEKSEIFDDQFSVERPDGSNFTLKIRSTKLEDSAMYFCASTGLAARGTDTQYFGPGTRLTVL.

This clonotype occurred many times. Being one base from a much bigger clone, this may be a read error. The chain combines TRBV11-1 with TRBJ2-7; 8 bases fit TRBD2. Germline CDR1 and CDR2: SGHAT and FQDESV (reference sequence). The CDR3 consists of 14 residues. V lost 5 bases to trimming and J lost 4 bases; unmatched junction nucleotides: 7. CDR3 nucleotides: TGTGCCAGCAGCGGGGCAGCGGGGGAGTACGAGCAGTACTTC. It codes for CASSGAAGEYEQYF.

This clonotype was recorded a few times. The V and J genes are TRBV5-1 and TRBJ2-2; D might be TRBD1 (5 bases). V was shortened by 3 bases and J by 0 bases, with 9 bases between the two germline ends. There are 15 residues in the CDR3. Looked up from germline, CDR1 is SGHRS and CDR2 is YFSETQ. The CDR3 DNA sequence: TGCGCCAGCAGCTCGACAGTCACGAACACCGGGGAGCTGTTTTTT. It yields the protein CASSSTVTNTGELFF.

This rearrangement joins TRBV20-1 to TRBJ2-6; TRBD1 is a possible D gene (6 bases). Germline V gene lookup returns CDR1 DFQATT and CDR2 SNEGSKA (reference sequence). V lost 2 bases to trimming and J lost 0 bases, with 11 bases between them. The CDR3 runs 16 residues. The CDR3 region is CSARLQGFSGANVLTF. DNA of the CDR3: TGCAGTGCTAGACTACAGGGATTCTCTGGGGCCAACGTCCTGACTTTC.

This clonotype was observed a single time. J is TRBJ1-1 and V is TRBV20-1; weak D call: TRBD1 (6 bases). V was pared by 4 bases and J by 8 bases, with 11 bases between. Germline V gene sequence: CDR1 DFQATT, CDR2 SNEGSKA (reference sequence). CDR3 length equals 11 residues. CDR3 loop: CSAMWTAEAFF. The CDR3 DNA reads as TGCAGTGCTATGTGGACAGCGGAAGCTTTCTTT.

Remarks on this clonotype: This could be a read error, since a much larger clone is one nucleotide away. This chain links TRBV12-3 or TRBV12-4 with TRBJ2-1, with D perhaps assigned TRBD1 or TRBD2 (5 bases each). This CDR3 comprises 14 residues. The germline V and J ends were trimmed by 1 base and 10 bases, with 14 bases remaining between them. The DNA of the CDR3 is TGTGCCAGCAGTTTAGGGGACGGACCCTACGAGCAGTTCTTC. It specifies CASSLGDGPYEQFF.

The CDR3 bases are TGTGCCACCAGTGATTTCCGGGGGACTGAAGCTTTCTTT. Amino acids: CATSDFRGTEAFF. J is TRBJ1-1 and V is TRBV24-1; maybe TRBD1 (5 bases). The germline V gene encodes CDR1 KGHDR and CDR2 SFDVKD. This CDR3 has 13 amino acids. V was shortened by 1 base and J by 5 bases, with 7 bases between the two germline ends.

The rearrangement joins TRBV19 to TRBJ1-2, with unresolved D. V was shortened by 3 bases and J by 5 bases, with 19 bases between the two germline ends. Germline values: CDR1 LNHDA, CDR2 SQIVND (reference sequence). The CDR3 length is 16 residues. The CDR3 spells CASSMDLGIVAYGYTF. CDR3 nucleotides: TGTGCCAGTAGTATGGACTTAGGGATCGTCGCTTATGGCTACACCTTC.

The genes are TRBV18 and TRBJ1-1; D gene unclear. CDR1 is KGHSH, CDR2 LQKENI, per germline. Trimming took 3 bases from V and 5 from J, leaving 19 bases between them. The CDR3 is 16 residues long. The CDR3 spells CASSPEQLGSGTEAFF. CDR3 coding DNA: TGTGCCAGCTCACCCGAACAATTAGGGTCAGGAACTGAAGCTTTCTTT.

V usage is TRBV7-9 and J usage is TRBJ2-5; D is unclear. Trimming took 4 bases from V and 2 from J, leaving 8 bases between them. From germline, CDR1 is SEHNR and CDR2 FQNEAQ (reference sequence). CDR3 length equals 13 residues. The CDR3: CASSSQFQETQYF. In nucleotides, the CDR3 is TGTGCCAGCAGCTCACAGTTTCAAGAGACCCAGTACTTC.

V and J are TRBV7-2 and TRBJ2-7; D call uncertain. Trimming removed 8 bases at V and 7 bases at J, with 30 bases between. Per the germline V gene, CDR1 is SGHTA and CDR2 is FQGNSA. The CDR3 has 17 amino acids. The CDR3 DNA follows: TGTGCCAGCTCCCGAACCCCGGCCGCTGCCTCCTACAATGAGCAGTACTTC. This encodes CASSRTPAAASYNEQYF.